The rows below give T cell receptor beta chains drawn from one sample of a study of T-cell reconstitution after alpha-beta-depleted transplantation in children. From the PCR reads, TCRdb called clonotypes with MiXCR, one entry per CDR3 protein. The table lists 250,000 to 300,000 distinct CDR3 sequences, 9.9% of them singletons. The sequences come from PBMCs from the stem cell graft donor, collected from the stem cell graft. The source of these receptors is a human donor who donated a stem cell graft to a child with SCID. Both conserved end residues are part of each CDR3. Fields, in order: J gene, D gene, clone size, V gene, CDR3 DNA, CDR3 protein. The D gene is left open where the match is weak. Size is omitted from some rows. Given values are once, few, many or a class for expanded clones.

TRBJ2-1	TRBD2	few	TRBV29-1	TGCAGCGTTGAAGAAAAAGCGGGGGGGCAGTTTTATGAGCAGTTCTTC	CSVEEKAGGQFYEQFF
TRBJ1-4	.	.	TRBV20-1	TGCAGTGCAATGCAGGGGCGGCTTAATGAAAAACTGTTTTTT	CSAMQGRLNEKLFF
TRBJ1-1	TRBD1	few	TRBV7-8	TGTGCCAGCAGCTCCAGAGGTCGGACAGGGGAAAGGAACACTGAAGCTTTCTTT	CASSSRGRTGERNTEAFF
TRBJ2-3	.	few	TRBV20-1	TGCAGTGCTACTTTACTAGATACGCAGTATTTT	CSATLLDTQYF
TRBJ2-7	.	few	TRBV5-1	TGCGCCAGCAGCTTTACCGGGACCGGAGAGCAGTACTTC	CASSFTGTGEQYF
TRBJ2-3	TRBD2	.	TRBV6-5	TGTGCCAGCAGTTACGCAGTACTAGCGGGGGTAGATACGCAGTATTTT	CASSYAVLAGVDTQYF
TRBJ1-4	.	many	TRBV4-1	TGCGCCAGCAGCCAAGCCCCAGGGCCTAATGAAAAACTGTTTTTT	CASSQAPGPNEKLFF
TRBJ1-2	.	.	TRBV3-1	TGTGCCAGCAGCGACGGGGCACATTTGAACTATGGCTACACCTTC	CASSDGAHLNYGYTF
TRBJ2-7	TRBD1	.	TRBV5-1	TGCGCCAGCAGCCCAGGACAGGGGGGAGGGGAGCAGTACTTC	CASSPGQGGGEQYF
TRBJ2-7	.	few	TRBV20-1	TGCAGTGCTACAGGGAGCTCCTACGAGCAGTACTTC	CSATGSSYEQYF
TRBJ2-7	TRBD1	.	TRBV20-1	TGCAGTGCCCCAGGACAGGGTGGCTACGAGCAGTACTTC	CSAPGQGGYEQYF
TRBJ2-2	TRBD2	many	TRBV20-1	TGCAGTGCTGCCCACGGGACTAGCGGGGTCGTCACCGGGGAGCTGTTTTTT	CSAAHGTSGVVTGELFF
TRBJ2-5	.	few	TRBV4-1	TGCGCCAGCAGCCAAGGCAGGGGCCTAGTGGAGACCCAGTACTTC	CASSQGRGLVETQYF